This note documents a single T cell receptor beta chain sequence. Its antigen remains unidentified. Per-base qualities were not stored, and no clone one base away is much larger. This record belongs to a study of CD39 and CD103 CD8 tumor-infiltrating T cells listed by TCRdb under 2018. Regarding the study in general: The repertoire comparisons shown came from four patients: one with an HPV-positive HNSCC, one with an HPV-negative HNSCC, one with ovarian cancer and one with melanoma. Deep sequencing of TCRbeta CDR3 was used to compare the repertoires of CD8 TIL subsets, defined by CD103 and CD39, with those of peripheral memory CD8 T cells.

For each subset, between about 9,000 and 100,000 sorted cells were used for genomic DNA extraction with the DNeasy Blood and Tissue Kit. TCRbeta V-J or V-D-J regions were sequenced and mapped by the immunoSEQ service, with coverage above 10x per sample. The study's own analysis went as follows. The analysis included only productive rearrangements exported from the immunoSEQ Analyzer platform, and clonality was assessed using the 500 most abundant clones. The Morisita-Horn similarity index and the Jaccard index were used to quantify the overlap in repertoires between populations. Morisita-Horn similarity between CD8 T-cell subset TCR repertoires was measured in six cancer patients. The immuneACCESS repertoire file appears here via TCRdb, limited to in-frame rearrangements. These files lack a portion of the clones; in checked studies, under half of the deficit traces to unresolved V genes, and the cause of the others is not known. For V, J and clone size, that table is used; D and trimming come from the DNA. This sample has over 950 clones in its table, and 65% to 75% of those were observed once. The ten most abundant clones make up 25% to 30% of the sample.

Broader findings and caveats from the paper: DP TIL clonotypes were rarely detected in blood or uninvolved lymph node, whereas DN TIL clonotypes were found to largely overlap with peripheral memory CD8 repertoires. DP CD8 TILs appeared to be more oligoclonal than DN and SP CD8 TILs and blood memory CD8 T cells, with roughly 56-86% covered by the top 30 clonotypes.

V gives up 2 bases and J gives up 3 bases, and the segment between their germline ends measures 14 bases. Measured from the cysteine to the phenylalanine, the CDR3 is 16 residues long. Just the 48-base CDR3 DNA is kept, in frame starting at base 1. CDR1 and CDR2, per the germline V gene, are SGHVS and FQNEAQ. No therapy was being received by patients at the time of sample collection, although prior treatments had ranged from chemotherapy, radiotherapy, surgery and immunotherapy to none. After thawing, cells were enriched for T lymphocytes using a negative-selection kit, with EpCAM beads added for tumor-infiltrating lymphocytes. CD8 TIL subsets were FACS-sorted as CD3+CD4-CD8+CD45RA- cells split by CD39 and CD103 expression into DN, SP and DP. Tumor specimens were cut into small pieces, digested for 1 h with hyaluronidase, collagenase and DNase, then filtered, enriched over Ficoll and cryopreserved. Populations were sorted to about 99% purity on a FACSAria II, and cell pellets were frozen for TCR sequencing without culture.

The rearranged segments are TRBV7-8 and TRBJ2-1; TRBD1 could be the D gene, as 6 bases match. The clonotype was recovered from a human donor with ovarian cancer. Material: CD39- CD103- CD8+ T cells sorted from the tumor. The intended sense of this specimen's cell subset or site label: CD103-CD39- double-negative CD45RA- CD8 T cells. The nucleotide sequence is TGTGCCAGCAGCTTAATGGCAGGGGCCTTCTACAATGAGCAGTTCTTC. It encodes CASSLMAGAFYNEQFF.